The clone carrying this T cell receptor (beta chain) was seen more than once but under ten times. Trimming took 5 bases from V and 0 from J, leaving 15 bases between them. CDR1 and CDR2 (germline): SGHRS, YFSETQ. The CDR3 has 17 residues. This sample is part of a study of blood T cells in healthy people across ages. Together with a sample-barcoded 5' primer, a J-beta primer mix was included in a second PCR lasting roughly 6 to 12 cycles. All cDNA molecules were each tagged by a template-switch adaptor with 12 random nucleotides. Paired-end reads containing CDR3 totaled no fewer than 2.5 million for each sample. TCRdb ran MiXCR on the 5' RACE reads and lists one entry per CDR3 protein. This sample carries 750,000 to 950,000 distinct CDR3 sequences, roughly 50% of them seen once, and the ten largest clones take about 38%.

Sequencing used blood. The V gene is TRBV5-1, the J gene TRBJ2-6; D remains unclear. The sequence was obtained from a man older than 75 in good health. The CDR3 loop is CASRVGTISSGANVLTF. The CDR3 bases are TGCGCCAGCAGGGTCGGAACAATTTCCTCTGGGGCCAACGTCCTGACTTTC.